This TCR beta chain was sequenced for a study of T cells in Graves' hyperthyroidism and ophthalmopathy. Researchers barred patients who had uncontrolled infection, other autoimmune disease, pregnancy or lactation. Many counts were recorded for this clonotype. CDR1 and CDR2 (germline): SGHNT, YENEEA. V lost 5 bases to trimming and J lost 1 base, with 8 bases between them. The CDR3 runs 14 residues. RNA transcripts served as the template for amplifying TCR beta CDR3 regions. First-round RT-PCR with HTBI primers amplified the TCR CDR3 region. TCRdb reanalysed the multiplex PCR reads using MiXCR and keeps one entry per CDR3 protein. The sample holds over 700,000 distinct CDR3 sequences, 18% seen once.

The V and J genes are TRBV11-3 and TRBJ2-2; D call uncertain. The receptor comes from a woman aged 45-65 years with Graves' hyperthyroidism that later progressed to Graves' ophthalmopathy. Source material: blood. The CDR3 DNA follows: TGTGCCAGCAGCACCCGACGGAACACCGGGGAGCTGTTTTTT. Its translation is CASSTRRNTGELFF.